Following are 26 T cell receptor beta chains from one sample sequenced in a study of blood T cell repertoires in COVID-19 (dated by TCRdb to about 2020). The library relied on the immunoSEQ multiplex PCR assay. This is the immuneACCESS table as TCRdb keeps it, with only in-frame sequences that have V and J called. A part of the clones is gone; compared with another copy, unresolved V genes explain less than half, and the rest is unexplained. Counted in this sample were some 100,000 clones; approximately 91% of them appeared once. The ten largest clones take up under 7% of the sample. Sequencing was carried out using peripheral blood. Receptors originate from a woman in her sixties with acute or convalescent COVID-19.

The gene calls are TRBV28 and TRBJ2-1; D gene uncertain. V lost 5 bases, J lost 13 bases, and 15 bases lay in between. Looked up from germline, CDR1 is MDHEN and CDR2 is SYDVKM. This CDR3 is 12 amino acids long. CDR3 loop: CASSDPGSIQFF. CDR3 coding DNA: TGTGCCAGCAGTGACCCCGGGTCCATTCAGTTCTTC.

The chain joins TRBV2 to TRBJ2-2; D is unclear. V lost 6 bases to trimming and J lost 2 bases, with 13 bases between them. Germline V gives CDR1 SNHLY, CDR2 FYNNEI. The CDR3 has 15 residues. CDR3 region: CASRVDIINTGELFF. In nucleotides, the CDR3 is TGTGCCAGCAGGGTCGACATAATTAACACCGGGGAGCTGTTTTTT.

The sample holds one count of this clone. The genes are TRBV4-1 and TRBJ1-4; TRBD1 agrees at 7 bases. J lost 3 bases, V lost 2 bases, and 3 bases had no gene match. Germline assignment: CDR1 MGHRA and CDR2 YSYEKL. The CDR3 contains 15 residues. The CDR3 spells CASSQLGTANEKLFF. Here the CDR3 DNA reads TGCGCCAGCAGCCAACTTGGGACAGCTAATGAAAAACTGTTTTTT.

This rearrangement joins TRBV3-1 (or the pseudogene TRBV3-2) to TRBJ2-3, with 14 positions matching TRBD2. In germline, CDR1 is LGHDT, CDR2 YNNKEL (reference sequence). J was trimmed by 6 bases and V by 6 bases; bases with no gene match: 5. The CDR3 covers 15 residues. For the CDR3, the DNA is TGTGCCAGCAGGGGGACTAGCGGGAGCAGGGATACGCAGTATTTT. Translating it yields CASRGTSGSRDTQYF.

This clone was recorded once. The CDR3 region has the DNA TGCAGTGCTAGTTGGCAGGGTGGTGACTACACCTTC. Translation: CSASWQGGDYTF. The chain couples TRBV20-1 to TRBJ1-2; tentative D call: TRBD1 (5 bases). The V gene's germline CDR1 is DFQATT and CDR2 SNEGSKA (reference sequence). Trimming cost V 3 bases and J 10 bases, with 15 bases left between them. The CDR3 is 12 amino acids.

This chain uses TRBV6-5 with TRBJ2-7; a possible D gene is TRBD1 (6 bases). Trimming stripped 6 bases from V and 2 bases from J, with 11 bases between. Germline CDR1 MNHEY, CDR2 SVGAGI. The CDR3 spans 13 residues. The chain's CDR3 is CASRAGEAYEQYF. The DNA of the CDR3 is TGTGCCAGCAGGGCAGGGGAAGCCTACGAGCAGTACTTC.

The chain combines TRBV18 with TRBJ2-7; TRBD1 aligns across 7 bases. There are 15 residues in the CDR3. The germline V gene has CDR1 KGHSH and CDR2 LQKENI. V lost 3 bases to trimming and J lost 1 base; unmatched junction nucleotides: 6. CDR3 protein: CASSPGQTESYEQYV. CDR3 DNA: TGTGCCAGCTCACCGGGACAGACAGAATCCTACGAGCAGTACGTC.

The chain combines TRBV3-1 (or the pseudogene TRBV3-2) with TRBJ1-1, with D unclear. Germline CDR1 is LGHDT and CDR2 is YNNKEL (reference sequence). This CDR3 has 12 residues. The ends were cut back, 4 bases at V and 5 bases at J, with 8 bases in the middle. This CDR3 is CASSRGFTEAFF. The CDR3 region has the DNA TGTGCCAGCAGCCGAGGGTTTACTGAAGCTTTCTTT.

In nucleotides, the CDR3 is TGTGCCAGCAGTTACCCCGGACTAGCGGGACGGTCCTACGAGCAGTACTTC. This gives the protein CASSYPGLAGRSYEQYF. This chain joins TRBV28 and TRBJ2-7, with 12 bases aligning to TRBD2. CDR3 length equals 17 residues. Germline V CDR1 and CDR2: MDHEN, SYDVKM. The V gene end was trimmed by 4 bases and the J gene end by 1 base; junction bases not matched to a gene: 8.

CDR3 loop: CASSPGEGYGYTF. CDR3 bases: TGTGCCAGCAGCCCAGGGGAGGGCTATGGCTACACCTTC. This chain links TRBV7-6 with TRBJ1-2; the D gene is possibly TRBD1 (6 bases). This CDR3 comprises 13 residues. The V and J ends lost 5 bases and 4 bases respectively, with 11 bases between them. The V gene's germline CDR1 is SGHVS and CDR2 FNYEAQ.

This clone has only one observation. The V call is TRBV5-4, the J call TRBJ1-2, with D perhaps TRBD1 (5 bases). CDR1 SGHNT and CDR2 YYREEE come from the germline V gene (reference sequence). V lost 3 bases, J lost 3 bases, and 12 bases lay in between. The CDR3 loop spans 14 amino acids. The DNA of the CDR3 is TGTGCCAGCAGCTCGGAACAGGTACACTATGGCTACACCTTC. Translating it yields CASSSEQVHYGYTF.

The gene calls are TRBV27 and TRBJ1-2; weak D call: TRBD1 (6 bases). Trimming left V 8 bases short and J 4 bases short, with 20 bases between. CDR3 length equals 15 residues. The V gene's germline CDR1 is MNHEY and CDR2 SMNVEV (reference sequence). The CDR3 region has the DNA TGTGCCAGCCGACGACAGGCCCAGGTTTCCTATGGCTACACCTTC. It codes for CASRRQAQVSYGYTF.

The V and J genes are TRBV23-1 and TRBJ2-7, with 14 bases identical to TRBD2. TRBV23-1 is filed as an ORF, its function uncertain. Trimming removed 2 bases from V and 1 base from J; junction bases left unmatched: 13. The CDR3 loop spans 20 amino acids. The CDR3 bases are TGCGCCAGCAGTCAACCCCGGGGTGGACTAGCGGGAGGCGTTTCCTACGAGCAGTACTTC. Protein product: CASSQPRGGLAGGVSYEQYF.

The CDR3 nucleotides read TGTGCCAGCTCACCAAAGGGGAGCGGGTACTCCTACAATGAGCAGTTCTTC. As protein: CASSPKGSGYSYNEQFF. This chain uses TRBV18 with TRBJ2-1, with a weak D call TRBD2 (6 bases). The V end was cut by 2 bases, the J end by 0 bases, with 14 bases between. There are 17 residues in the CDR3. CDR1 and CDR2 from the germline V gene are KGHSH and LQKENI. Variable domain in full (rest from reference TRBV18 and TRBJ2-1): NAGVMQNPRHLVRRRGQEARLRCSPMKGHSHVYWYRQLPEEGLKFMVYLQKENIIDESGMPKERFSAEFPKEGPSILRIQQVVRGDSAAYFCASSPKGSGYSYNEQFFGPGTRLTVL.

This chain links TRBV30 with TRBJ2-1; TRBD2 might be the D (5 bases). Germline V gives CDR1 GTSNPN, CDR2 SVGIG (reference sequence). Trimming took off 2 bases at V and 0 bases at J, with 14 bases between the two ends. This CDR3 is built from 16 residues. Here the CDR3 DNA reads TGTGCCTGGAGTTCACTGGGCGGGCCCTCCTACAATGAGCAGTTCTTC. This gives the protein CAWSSLGGPSYNEQFF.

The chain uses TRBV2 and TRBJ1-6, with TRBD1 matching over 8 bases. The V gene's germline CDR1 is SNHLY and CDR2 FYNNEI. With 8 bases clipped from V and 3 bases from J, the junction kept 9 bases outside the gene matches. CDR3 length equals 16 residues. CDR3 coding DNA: TGTGCCAGCTTAGGGGGGGGACAGGACTATAATTCACCCCTCCACTTT. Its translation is CASLGGGQDYNSPLHF.

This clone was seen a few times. The CDR3 DNA reads as TGTGCCAGCAGGAGACAGGGGGGTACCTACGAGCAGTACTTC. Protein sequence: CASRRQGGTYEQYF. V is TRBV2 and J is TRBJ2-7; 9 positions agree with TRBD1. Trimming cost V 6 bases and J 2 bases; bases outside gene matches: 5. CDR1 and CDR2 (germline): SNHLY, FYNNEI. This CDR3 is built from 14 residues. The whole variable domain, remainder taken from reference TRBV2 and TRBJ2-7, is EPEVTQTPSHQVTQMGQEVILRCVPISNHLYFYWYRQILGQKVEFLVSFYNNEISEKSEIFDDQFSVERPDGSNFTLKIRSTKLEDSAMYFCASRRQGGTYEQYFGPGTRLTVT.

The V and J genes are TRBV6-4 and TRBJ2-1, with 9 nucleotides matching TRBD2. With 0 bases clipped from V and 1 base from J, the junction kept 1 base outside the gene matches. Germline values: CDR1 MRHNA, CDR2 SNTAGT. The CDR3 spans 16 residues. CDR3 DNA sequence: TGTGCCAGCAGTGACTCTAGCGGGAGTTCCTACAATGAGCAGTTCTTC. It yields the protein CASSDSSGSSYNEQFF.

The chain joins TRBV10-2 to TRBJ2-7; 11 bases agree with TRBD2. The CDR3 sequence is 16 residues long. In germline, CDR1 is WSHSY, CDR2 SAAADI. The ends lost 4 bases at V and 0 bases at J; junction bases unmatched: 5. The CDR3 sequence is CASSVGSGRASYEQYV. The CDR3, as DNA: TGCGCCAGCAGTGTGGGTAGCGGGAGGGCCTCCTACGAGCAGTACGTC.

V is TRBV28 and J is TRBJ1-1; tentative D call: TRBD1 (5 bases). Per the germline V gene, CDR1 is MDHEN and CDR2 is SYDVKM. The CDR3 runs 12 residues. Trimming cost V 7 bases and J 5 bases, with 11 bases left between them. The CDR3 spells CASTRVGTEAFF. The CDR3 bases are TGTGCCAGCACCAGGGTGGGAACTGAAGCTTTCTTT.

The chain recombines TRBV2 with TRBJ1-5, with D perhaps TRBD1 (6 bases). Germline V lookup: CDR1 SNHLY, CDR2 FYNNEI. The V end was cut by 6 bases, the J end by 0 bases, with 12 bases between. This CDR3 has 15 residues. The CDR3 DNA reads TGTGCCAGCAGCGCTGACAGGTATAGCAATCAGCCCCAGCATTTT. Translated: CASSADRYSNQPQHF.

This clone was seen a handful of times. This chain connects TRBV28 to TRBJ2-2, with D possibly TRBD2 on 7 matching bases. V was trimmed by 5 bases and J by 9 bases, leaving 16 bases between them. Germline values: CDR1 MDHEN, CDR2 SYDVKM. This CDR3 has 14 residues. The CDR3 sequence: CASSGRVGARELFF. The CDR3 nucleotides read TGTGCCAGCAGTGGGAGGGTGGGGGCCAGGGAGCTGTTTTTT.

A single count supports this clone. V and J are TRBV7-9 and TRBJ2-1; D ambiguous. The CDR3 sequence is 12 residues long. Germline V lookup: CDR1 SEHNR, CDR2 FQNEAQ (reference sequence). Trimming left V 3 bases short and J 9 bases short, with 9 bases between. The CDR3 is CASSFDNGEQFF. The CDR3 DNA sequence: TGTGCCAGCAGCTTCGATAACGGTGAGCAGTTCTTC.

CDR3 sequence (DNA): TGTGCCAGTAAACAGGCGGGAGGGATAGATACGCAGTATTTT. Translating it yields CASKQAGGIDTQYF. The chain recombines TRBV6-6 with TRBJ2-3; 9 bases align to TRBD2. CDR3 length equals 14 residues. J gave up 5 bases and V 9 bases, and 9 bases lay outside the gene matches. Per germline, CDR1 MNHNY and CDR2 SVGAGI (reference sequence).

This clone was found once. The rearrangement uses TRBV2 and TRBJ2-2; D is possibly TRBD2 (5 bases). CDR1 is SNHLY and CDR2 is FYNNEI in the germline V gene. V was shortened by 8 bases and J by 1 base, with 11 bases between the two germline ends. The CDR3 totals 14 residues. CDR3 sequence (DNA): TGTGCCAGCCGATCGGCGGGGAACACCGGGGAGCTGTTTTTT. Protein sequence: CASRSAGNTGELFF.

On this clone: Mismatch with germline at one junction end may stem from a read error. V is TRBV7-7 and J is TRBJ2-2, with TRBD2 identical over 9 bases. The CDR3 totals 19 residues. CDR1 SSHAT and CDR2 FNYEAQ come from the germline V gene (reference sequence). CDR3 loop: CASSPAEGAGGTATGELFF. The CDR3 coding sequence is TGTGCTAGCAGCCCCGCCGAAGGAGCGGGAGGAACAGCCACCGGGGAGCTGTTTTTT.